This is a list of T cell receptor beta chains from one sample in a study of shared clonotypes between healthy human individuals. TCRdb's table, derived via immunoSEQ multiplex PCR, lists solely in-frame clones and lacks some. The data show 2,500,000 or so clones, about 92% seen once. The sample was naive CD4+ T cells sorted from blood. These receptors were obtained from a man aged 18 to 30 in good health. Each CDR3 is given with its conserved first and last residue. Fields, in order: J gene, V gene, clone size, D gene, CDR3 DNA, CDR3 protein. A D gene is named only where the DNA matches it firmly. Clone size, where shown, is once, few, many, or a class for clones that have expanded.

J gene: TRBJ2-7
V gene: TRBV30
clone size: .
D gene: .
CDR3 DNA: TGTGCCTGGAGTGTACGTCGGGTATCCCTCTACGAGCAGTACTTC
CDR3 protein: CAWSVRRVSLYEQYF

J gene: TRBJ2-7
V gene: TRBV7-2
clone size: .
D gene: TRBD1
CDR3 DNA: TGTGCCAGCAGCCCTGCAAGACAGGGTGGTTTCTACGAGCAGTACTTC
CDR3 protein: CASSPARQGGFYEQYF

J gene: TRBJ1-2
V gene: TRBV6-6
clone size: .
D gene: .
CDR3 DNA: TGTGCCAGCAGGTCTGGAGAGGGCTACACCTTC
CDR3 protein: CASRSGEGYTF

J gene: TRBJ1-5
V gene: TRBV19
clone size: .
D gene: .
CDR3 DNA: TGTGCCAGTAGTACAATCCCGAATAGCAATCAGCCCCAGCATTTT
CDR3 protein: CASSTIPNSNQPQHF

J gene: TRBJ1-5
V gene: TRBV6-1
clone size: .
D gene: .
CDR3 DNA: TGTGCCAGCAGTGAAGGGGGTGGTCAGCCCCAGCATTTT
CDR3 protein: CASSEGGGQPQHF

J gene: TRBJ1-2
V gene: TRBV28
clone size: few
D gene: .
CDR3 DNA: TGTGCCAGCAGTTTATACCGCACCGACAACTATGGCTACACCTTC
CDR3 protein: CASSLYRTDNYGYTF

J gene: TRBJ1-4
V gene: TRBV29-1
clone size: .
D gene: TRBD1
CDR3 DNA: TGCAGCGTTGAAGGCAGGGGGCGGGAAAAACTGTTTTTT
CDR3 protein: CSVEGRGREKLFF

J gene: TRBJ2-7
V gene: TRBV14
clone size: .
D gene: .
CDR3 DNA: TGTGCCAGCAGCCAAGGCAGGATAGGCGAGCAGTACTTC
CDR3 protein: CASSQGRIGEQYF

J gene: TRBJ2-1
V gene: TRBV11-3
clone size: .
D gene: .
CDR3 DNA: TGTGCCAGCAGCTTAGAGCGAGGGAAGGATGAGCAGTTCTTC
CDR3 protein: CASSLERGKDEQFF

J gene: TRBJ1-2
V gene: TRBV6-1
clone size: .
D gene: .
CDR3 DNA: TGTGCCAGCAGTGAAATAGCGGTGAGGAGTGGCTACACCTTC
CDR3 protein: CASSEIAVRSGYTF

J gene: TRBJ1-2
V gene: TRBV11-2
clone size: .
D gene: TRBD1
CDR3 DNA: TGTGCCAGCAGCTTAGAGGGACAGTTTGGCTATGGCTACACCTTC
CDR3 protein: CASSLEGQFGYGYTF

J gene: TRBJ2-1
V gene: TRBV11-2
clone size: .
D gene: .
CDR3 DNA: TGTGCCAGCAGCTTAGATGGCCTAGCGTACAATGAGCAGTTCTTC
CDR3 protein: CASSLDGLAYNEQFF

J gene: TRBJ2-7
V gene: TRBV7-2
clone size: .
D gene: .
CDR3 DNA: TGTGCCAGCGTCCAGCAATCGGGATCCTACGAGCAGTACTTC
CDR3 protein: CASVQQSGSYEQYF

J gene: TRBJ2-7
V gene: TRBV10-1
clone size: .
D gene: .
CDR3 DNA: TGCGCCAGCAGCCGGGACGGATACTACGAGCAGTACTTC
CDR3 protein: CASSRDGYYEQYF

J gene: TRBJ2-5
V gene: TRBV7-9
clone size: .
D gene: .
CDR3 DNA: TGTGCCAGCAGCCAGGGGGGGGCTGGAGAGACCCAGTACTTC
CDR3 protein: CASSQGGAGETQYF

J gene: TRBJ2-2
V gene: TRBV6-5
clone size: .
D gene: TRBD1
CDR3 DNA: TGTGCCAGCACCATACAGGGGACCGGGGAGCTGTTTTTT
CDR3 protein: CASTIQGTGELFF

J gene: TRBJ2-5
V gene: TRBV28
clone size: .
D gene: .
CDR3 DNA: TGTGCCAGCAGTTCTTACATGAGGGAGCAGTACTTC
CDR3 protein: CASSSYMREQYF

J gene: TRBJ2-3
V gene: TRBV19
clone size: .
D gene: .
CDR3 DNA: TGTGCCAGTAGTTTGCAGGCGACAGATACGCAGTATTTT
CDR3 protein: CASSLQATDTQYF

J gene: TRBJ2-3
V gene: TRBV9
clone size: .
D gene: TRBD2
CDR3 DNA: TGTGCCAGCAGCCCCGGACTAGCGGGAGGCTCAGATACGCAGTATTTT
CDR3 protein: CASSPGLAGGSDTQYF

J gene: TRBJ2-7
V gene: TRBV28
clone size: .
D gene: TRBD1
CDR3 DNA: TGTGCCAGCAGTATGGGACAGGTCTACGAGCAGTACTTC
CDR3 protein: CASSMGQVYEQYF

J gene: TRBJ2-5
V gene: TRBV30
clone size: .
D gene: .
CDR3 DNA: TGTGCCTGGAGTGTTGTCCAAGAGACCCAGTACTTC
CDR3 protein: CAWSVVQETQYF

J gene: TRBJ1-5
V gene: TRBV19
clone size: .
D gene: .
CDR3 DNA: TGTGCCAGCTGGTCGGGACGGCCGTATAGCAATCAGCCCCAGCATTTT
CDR3 protein: CASWSGRPYSNQPQHF

J gene: TRBJ2-7
V gene: TRBV11-2
clone size: once
D gene: TRBD1
CDR3 DNA: TGTGCCAGCAGCTTAGGTGGGCAGGGGGTTCACGAGCAGTACTTC
CDR3 protein: CASSLGGQGVHEQYF

J gene: TRBJ2-3
V gene: TRBV6-5
clone size: .
D gene: .
CDR3 DNA: TGTGCCAGCAGTTTAGAGGAATACACAGATACGCAGTATTTT
CDR3 protein: CASSLEEYTDTQYF

J gene: TRBJ1-2
V gene: TRBV30
clone size: .
D gene: .
CDR3 DNA: TGTGCCTGGGGGGCATCGGGAGGCTACACCTTC
CDR3 protein: CAWGASGGYTF

J gene: TRBJ2-1
V gene: TRBV7-2
clone size: .
D gene: .
CDR3 DNA: TGTGCCAGCAGCTTACGTCTGGGGGGGCACTACAATGAGCAGTTCTTC
CDR3 protein: CASSLRLGGHYNEQFF

J gene: TRBJ1-2
V gene: TRBV19
clone size: once
D gene: TRBD1
CDR3 DNA: TGTGCCAGTAGTTCGTGGACAGGGGGCACCGAGATCTATGGCTACACCTTC
CDR3 protein: CASSSWTGGTEIYGYTF

J gene: TRBJ2-1
V gene: TRBV5-1
clone size: .
D gene: TRBD2
CDR3 DNA: TGCGCCAGCTGTATGGGACTAGCGATTGGTAATGAGCAGTTCTTC
CDR3 protein: CASCMGLAIGNEQFF

J gene: TRBJ1-2
V gene: TRBV7-2
clone size: .
D gene: .
CDR3 DNA: TGTGCCAGCAGCTTAGAGGGGTGGCAGGGTGGCGGCTACACCTTC
CDR3 protein: CASSLEGWQGGGYTF

J gene: TRBJ1-4
V gene: TRBV10-2
clone size: .
D gene: .
CDR3 DNA: TGCGCCAGCTTTGCTGCAACTAATGAAAAACTGTTTTTT
CDR3 protein: CASFAATNEKLFF

J gene: TRBJ1-3
V gene: TRBV25-1
clone size: .
D gene: .
CDR3 DNA: TGTGCCAGCAGTGAATATATGAGGGGCTCTGGAAACACCATATATTTT
CDR3 protein: CASSEYMRGSGNTIYF

J gene: TRBJ2-7
V gene: TRBV7-9
clone size: .
D gene: .
CDR3 DNA: TGTGCCAGCAGCCTTAACGAAGGGGAGTACTTC
CDR3 protein: CASSLNEGEYF

J gene: TRBJ2-5
V gene: TRBV7-9
clone size: .
D gene: TRBD1
CDR3 DNA: TGTGCCAGCAGCTTAACGGGCAGGGGGTTTCAAGAGACCCAGTACTTC
CDR3 protein: CASSLTGRGFQETQYF

J gene: TRBJ2-7
V gene: TRBV30
clone size: .
D gene: .
CDR3 DNA: TGTGCCTGGACCGGAAACTCCTACGAGCAGTACTTC
CDR3 protein: CAWTGNSYEQYF

J gene: TRBJ1-2
V gene: TRBV6-1
clone size: once
D gene: TRBD1
CDR3 DNA: TGTGCCAGCAGTGAAGGGGGACAGGGCTTTGGCTACACCTTC
CDR3 protein: CASSEGGQGFGYTF